The 25 T cell receptor beta chains in this list originate from one sample, sequenced in a study of T cell repertoires in cytomegalovirus infection. TCRdb re-analysed the reads in MiXCR, keeping a single row per CDR3 protein. The repertoire includes about 600,000 distinct CDR3 sequences, approximately 24% of them detected once, and 7% to 9% sits in the top ten. Sequenced: CD8+ T cells from PBMCs. These receptors originate from a human donor in good health (CMV status not recorded). Some clones in this sample may be carry-over from other donors' samples.

This clonotype turned up a few times. CDR3 region: CASSLEGGHGYGYTF. The CDR3 DNA is TGTGCCAGCAGCTTAGAGGGCGGGCACGGCTATGGCTACACCTTC. The V call is TRBV11-2, the J call TRBJ1-2; D ambiguous. The CDR3 is 15 amino acids. Germline loops: CDR1 SGHAT, CDR2 FQNNGV. V was cut by 0 bases and J by 4 bases, with 12 bases left in between.

The chain employs TRBV19 and TRBJ2-2; D uncertain. Per the germline V gene, CDR1 is LNHDA and CDR2 is SQIVND (reference sequence). There are 13 residues in the CDR3. V lost 7 bases, J lost 6 bases, and 12 bases lay in between. The CDR3 spells CASTPSGAGELFF. The CDR3 bases are TGTGCCAGTACCCCGTCCGGCGCCGGGGAGCTGTTTTTT.

There are a few counts of this clonotype. The genes are TRBV7-9 and TRBJ1-1; TRBD1 agrees at 10 bases. V dropped 3 bases and J dropped 4; count of bases not matched to a gene: 5. Germline V gene data show CDR1 as SEHNR and CDR2 as FQNEAQ (reference sequence). The CDR3 consists of 15 residues. CDR3 sequence: CASSFVGTGATEAFF. CDR3 nucleotides: TGTGCCAGCAGCTTTGTTGGGACAGGGGCCACTGAAGCTTTCTTT. Supplemented by reference TRBV7-9 and TRBJ1-1, the full variable domain reads DTGVSQNPRHKITKRGQNVTFRCDPISEHNRLYWYRQTLGQGPEFLTYFQNEAQLEKSRLLSDRFSAERPKGSFSTLEIQRTEQGDSAMYLCASSFVGTGATEAFFGQGTRLTVV.

This clonotype was counted only a few times. The V gene is TRBV6-5, the J gene TRBJ2-3; D not resolved. Germline lookup yields CDR1 MNHEY and CDR2 SVGAGI. The CDR3 covers 15 residues. V was clipped by 5 bases and J by 4 bases, with 16 bases between them. The chain's CDR3 is CASSRGVRAADTQYF. CDR3 coding DNA: TGTGCCAGCAGTCGTGGAGTACGGGCGGCAGATACGCAGTATTTT.

This clonotype has a count of ten or more. V usage is TRBV27 and J usage is TRBJ1-4; no firm D call. Germline CDR1 MNHEY, CDR2 SMNVEV (reference sequence). The CDR3 has 15 amino acids. The germline V and J ends were trimmed by 6 bases and 2 bases, with 13 bases remaining between them. The CDR3 loop reads CASRKGGATNEKLFF. The CDR3 coding sequence is TGTGCCAGCAGAAAGGGCGGTGCGACTAATGAAAAACTGTTTTTT.

This clonotype has more than one count but fewer than ten. This chain connects TRBV2 to TRBJ1-3; no definite D call. V lost 1 base and J 0 bases, leaving 7 bases between the germline ends. This CDR3 spans 15 amino acids. The germline gives CDR1 SNHLY, CDR2 FYNNEI. In DNA form, the CDR3 reads TGTGCCAGCAGTGAAGAAAGGGACTCTGGAAACACCATATATTTT. Amino acid sequence: CASSEERDSGNTIYF.

This clonotype has more than one count but fewer than ten. The DNA for the CDR3 is TGCAGTGCTTCTTGGGCAGTTGAGCAGTTCTTC. Residues: CSASWAVEQFF. The V gene is TRBV20-1, the J gene TRBJ2-1; D gene unclear. In germline, CDR1 is DFQATT, CDR2 SNEGSKA (reference sequence). V lost 5 bases and J lost 9, with 11 bases in between. This CDR3 spans 11 amino acids.

This clonotype was seen repeatedly, ten times or more. The V call is TRBV7-6, the J call TRBJ1-6; D ambiguous. CDR1 and CDR2 from the germline V gene are SGHVS and FNYEAQ. Trimming left V 0 bases short and J 10 bases short, with 13 bases between. The CDR3 sequence is 15 residues long. CDR3 loop: CASSLAGEGGSPLHF. The CDR3 DNA sequence: TGTGCCAGCAGCTTAGCGGGCGAAGGAGGCTCACCCCTCCACTTT.

Comment on this clonotype: A much larger clone lies one base from this, so it may be a read error. The CDR3 carries no conserved terminal phenylalanine or tryptophan, so it likely arises from a read error. The chain employs TRBV6-2 or TRBV6-3 and TRBJ2-3; D not resolved. Trimming took off 7 bases at V and 2 bases at J, with 19 bases between the two ends. Germline assignment: CDR1 MNHEY and CDR2 SVGEGT. This CDR3 has 16 amino acids. The chain's CDR3 is CASTYSETQLTDTQYS. Here the CDR3 DNA reads TGTGCCAGCACCTATTCGGAGACCCAGCTCACAGATACGCAGTATTCT.

This clonotype was detected ten times or more. The chain carries TRBV7-3 and TRBJ2-3; TRBD2 is a possible D gene (5 bases). V lost 4 bases and J lost 3, with 17 bases in between. This CDR3 has 16 residues. CDR1 is SGHTA, CDR2 FQGTGA, per germline. The CDR3 loop is CASSSTGRPGTDTQYF. In nucleotides, the CDR3 is TGTGCCAGCAGCTCCACCGGCCGTCCGGGAACAGATACGCAGTATTTT.

This clonotype showed up many times. This chain uses TRBV28 with TRBJ1-2, with no clear D. V lost 3 bases, J lost 6 bases, and 11 bases lay in between. The CDR3 totals 13 residues. Germline lookup yields CDR1 MDHEN and CDR2 SYDVKM. CDR3 bases: TGTGCCAGCAGTTTTTTGAGGGAGAATGGCTACACCTTC. It specifies CASSFLRENGYTF.

The chain joins TRBV20-1 to TRBJ1-2; D gene unclear. The CDR3 has 17 amino acids. V was pared by 1 base and J by 2 bases, with 20 bases between. The germline CDR1 and CDR2 sequences are DFQATT and SNEGSKA (reference sequence). CDR3 region: CSARAQRRTYRNYGYTF. The CDR3 nucleotides are TGCAGTGCTAGAGCCCAAAGAAGGACGTATCGGAACTATGGCTACACCTTC.

The table lists this clonotype with many counts. The chain uses TRBV7-9 and TRBJ2-7; D is unclear. The V end lost 3 bases, the J end lost 1 base, and 16 bases lay between the germline ends. The CDR3 runs 16 residues. The germline V gene has CDR1 SEHNR and CDR2 FQNEAQ (reference sequence). CDR3 sequence reads: CASSFYSAQGSYEQYV. CDR3 nucleotides: TGTGCCAGCAGCTTTTACAGTGCCCAAGGGTCCTACGAGCAGTACGTC.

V and J are TRBV5-6 and TRBJ2-7, with D unresolved. The CDR3 length is 13 residues. The V and J ends lost 1 base and 0 bases respectively, with 5 bases between them. Germline-derived CDR1 and CDR2 are SGHDT and YYEEEE. CDR3 nucleotide sequence: TGTGCCAGCAGCTTGTGGAACTCCTACGAGCAGTACGTC. Encoded protein: CASSLWNSYEQYV.

The table lists this clonotype with a few counts. The chain links TRBV20-1 to TRBJ2-1, with D possibly TRBD2 on 5 matching bases. Germline assignment: CDR1 DFQATT and CDR2 SNEGSKA (reference sequence). Trimming pared 2 bases from V and 0 bases from J, leaving 11 bases between. This CDR3 has 15 residues. The CDR3 nucleotides are TGCAGTGCTAGATATCTGGGGAGCTCCTACAATGAGCAGTTCTTC. Translation gives CSARYLGSSYNEQFF.

The rearrangement joins TRBV2 to TRBJ2-7, with D perhaps TRBD2 (6 bases). Trimming shortened V by 6 bases and J by 2 bases, and 14 bases separated the two germline ends. The CDR3 totals 14 residues. Germline-derived CDR1 and CDR2 are SNHLY and FYNNEI. In DNA form, the CDR3 reads TGTGCCAGCAGGCCCGTGGGGACTGCCTACGAGCAGTACTTC. Its translation is CASRPVGTAYEQYF.

The chain couples TRBV11-3 to TRBJ2-5; D remains ambiguous. The CDR3 covers 14 residues. Germline V gene data show CDR1 as SGHNT and CDR2 as YENEEA. V shed 5 bases and J shed 2 bases, with 12 bases lying between them. The chain's CDR3 is CASSRLGDQETQYF. The CDR3 nucleotides read TGTGCCAGCAGCCGGCTCGGCGATCAAGAGACCCAGTACTTC.

This clonotype has ten or more counts. The genes are TRBV5-4 and TRBJ2-1; 7 nucleotides align to TRBD2. The trim removed 3 bases at V and 1 base at J, leaving 7 bases unmatched. Germline CDR1 and CDR2: SGHNT and YYREEE (reference sequence). The length of the CDR3 is 16 residues. DNA of the CDR3: TGTGCCAGCAGCTCCTTCGCGGGGGAGTCCTACAATGAGCAGTTCTTC. Residues: CASSSFAGESYNEQFF.

The CDR3 sequence: CASSLLKYGGGRYNEQFF. For the CDR3, the DNA is TGTGCCAGCAGTTTATTGAAGTACGGAGGGGGTAGGTACAATGAGCAGTTCTTC. The chain links TRBV27 to TRBJ2-1, with D possibly being TRBD1 or TRBD2 (6 bases each). This CDR3 contains 18 residues. Trimming removed 1 base at V and 4 bases at J, with 20 bases between. Germline CDR1 is MNHEY and CDR2 is SMNVEV (reference sequence).

The chain links TRBV7-9 to TRBJ2-3; D unclear. Deletions cut 2 bases from V and 2 bases from J, with 11 bases between. The germline V gene encodes CDR1 SEHNR and CDR2 FQNEAQ (reference sequence). The CDR3 runs 15 residues. In DNA form, the CDR3 reads TGTGCCAGCAGCTTATCCCCAGATTACACAGATACGCAGTATTTT. Translation gives CASSLSPDYTDTQYF.

This clonotype was seen only a few times. CDR3 amino acids: CASSSGPLDGYTF. The CDR3 DNA reads TGTGCCAGCAGTTCGGGACCCCTCGATGGCTACACCTTC. This sequence joins TRBV6-2 or TRBV6-3 and TRBJ1-2; D perhaps matches TRBD1 (5 bases). This CDR3 has 13 residues. Germline loops: CDR1 MNHEY, CDR2 SVGEGT. Trimming pared 4 bases from V and 6 bases from J, leaving 12 bases between.

V is TRBV19 and J is TRBJ1-5; D not resolved. Trimming shortened V by 3 bases and J by 4 bases, and 7 bases separated the two germline ends. In germline, CDR1 is LNHDA, CDR2 SQIVND (reference sequence). The CDR3 runs to 13 residues. The CDR3 DNA reads TGTGCCAGTAGTATGAAGTGGAATCAGCCCCAGCATTTT. This codes for CASSMKWNQPQHF. The full variable domain, rest sourced from reference TRBV19 and TRBJ1-5, is DGGITQSPKYLFRKEGQNVTLSCEQNLNHDAMYWYRQDPGQGLRLIYYSQIVNDFQKGDIAEGYSVSREKKESFPLTVTSAQKNPTAFYLCASSMKWNQPQHFGDGTRLSIL.

This clonotype was counted ten times or more. CDR3 nucleotide sequence: TGTGCCAGCCCGGGACACAAGAACACCGGGGAGCTGTTTTTT. Its protein product is CASPGHKNTGELFF. V is TRBV12-3 or TRBV12-4 and J is TRBJ2-2; TRBD1 might be the D (6 bases). The germline V and J ends were trimmed by 8 bases and 1 base, with 11 bases remaining between them. The CDR3 has 14 residues.

With regard to this clonotype: A much larger clone lies one base from this, so it may be a read error. This chain links TRBV28 with TRBJ2-1; 8 bases line up with TRBD2. Germline CDR1 and CDR2: MDHEN and SYDVKM. CDR3 size: 18 residues. V shed 5 bases, J shed 0 bases, and the junction held 12 bases outside the gene matches. CDR3 in amino acids: CASSLPGLVMTSYNEQFF. CDR3 sequence (DNA): TGTGCCAGCAGTCTCCCGGGACTAGTGATGACCTCCTACAATGAGCAGTTCTTC.

V usage is TRBV14 and J usage is TRBJ2-3, with 8 positions matching TRBD2. The germline CDR1 and CDR2 sequences are SGHDN and FVKESK. Trimming removed 3 bases from V and 4 bases from J; junction bases left unmatched: 6. There are 15 residues in the CDR3. Here the CDR3 reads CASSQGLVEADTQYF. The DNA of the CDR3 is TGTGCCAGCAGCCAGGGACTAGTGGAAGCAGATACGCAGTATTTT.